These 9 T cell receptor beta chains were sequenced from one sample in a study of T cell changes during pregnancy in multiple sclerosis (dated by TCRdb to the late 2010s). The library came from the immunoSEQ multiplex PCR assay. TCRdb mirrors the immuneACCESS table, restricted to in-frame sequences. Some clones are absent from its copies; in checked studies, under half trace to an unresolved V gene, and the reason for the others is unknown. The sample table lists some 60,000 clones, around nine tenths of them with a count of one. 3.3% of the sample is held by the ten biggest clonotypes. The sequencing used peripheral blood, collected in the first trimester of pregnancy. These receptors all stem from a female donor in good health, enrolled as a control in a pregnancy study.

The CDR3 DNA sequence: TGTGCCAGCAGCGGGACAGGGCCCGGGGAGCTGTTTTTT. Translated: CASSGTGPGELFF. This chain connects TRBV28 to TRBJ2-2, with 9 bases lining up with TRBD1. V was clipped by 6 bases and J by 6 bases; unmatched bases: 2. CDR1 MDHEN and CDR2 SYDVKM come from the germline V gene. The CDR3 is made up of 13 amino acids. The complete variable domain, with remaining parts taken from reference TRBV28 and TRBJ2-2, reads DVKVTQSSRYLVKRTGEKVFLECVQDMDHENMFWYRQDPGLGLRLIYFSYDVKMKEKGDIPEGYSVSREKKERFSLILESASTNQTSMYLCASSGTGPGELFFGEGSRLTVL.

The chain links TRBV6-5 to TRBJ1-1, with TRBD1 matching 10 bases. CDR1 is MNHEY and CDR2 is SVGAGI in the germline V gene. The V segment lost 7 bases and the J segment 6 bases; nucleotides outside the gene matches: 5. CDR3 length: 13 residues. CDR3 sequence reads: CASNDRGRPEAFF. The DNA of the CDR3 is TGTGCCAGCAACGACAGGGGGCGACCTGAAGCTTTCTTT.

The gene calls are TRBV2 and TRBJ2-5; TRBD2 is a possible D gene (6 bases). V was shortened by 4 bases and J by 1 base, with 7 bases between the two germline ends. Germline V gives CDR1 SNHLY, CDR2 FYNNEI. This CDR3 is 13 amino acids long. The DNA of the CDR3 is TGTGCCAGCAGTGGTAGCGGCCAAGAGACCCAGTACTTC. It yields the protein CASSGSGQETQYF.

The rearrangement joins TRBV28 to TRBJ2-1, with 10 bases fitting TRBD2. V dropped 5 bases and J dropped 2; count of bases not matched to a gene: 3. CDR3 length equals 15 residues. Looked up from germline, CDR1 is MDHEN and CDR2 is SYDVKM. In DNA, the CDR3 is TGTGCCAGCAGTAAGACTAGCGGGCCCTACAATGAGCAGTTCTTC. This encodes CASSKTSGPYNEQFF.

This clone was observed once. The chain links TRBV28 to TRBJ2-7; 8 bases align to TRBD1. This CDR3 has 15 amino acids. The V segment lost 5 bases and the J segment 6 bases; nucleotides outside the gene matches: 12. Per germline, CDR1 MDHEN and CDR2 SYDVKM. The CDR3 nucleotides read TGTGCCAGCAGTCTACCCCAGGACAGGGTATCCGAGCAGTACTTC. This sequence encodes CASSLPQDRVSEQYF.

This clone appeared once. A much more abundant neighbour one base away suggests this may be a read error. Other DNA sequences of this sample code for an identical CDR3. The CDR3 spells CASSPRTSPRYGYTF. CDR3 DNA: TGTGCCAGCAGCCCGCGGACATCCCCTAGGTATGGCTACACCTTC. The rearrangement joins TRBV7-3 to TRBJ1-2; maybe TRBD1 (5 bases). The V end lost 5 bases, the J end lost 5 bases, and 18 bases lay between the germline ends. There are 15 residues in the CDR3. Germline values: CDR1 SGHTA, CDR2 FQGTGA.

This sequence joins TRBV7-9 and TRBJ1-2; weak D call: TRBD1 (5 bases). Germline V CDR1 and CDR2: SEHNR, FQNEAQ (reference sequence). The CDR3 extends over 13 amino acids. The V end lost 5 bases, the J end lost 4 bases, and 11 bases lay between the germline ends. The CDR3 DNA is TGTGCCAGCAGCCCCGGCCAGGGCTATGGCTACACCTTC. This gives the protein CASSPGQGYGYTF.

The chain links TRBV4-3 to TRBJ1-4, with D uncertain. V gave up 0 bases and J gave up 3 bases, with 8 bases separating them. The length of the CDR3 is 15 residues. Per the germline V gene, CDR1 is LGHNA and CDR2 is YSLEER. The CDR3 region has the DNA TGCGCCAGCAGCCAAGAATATGGAGCTAATGAAAAACTGTTTTTT. Amino acid sequence: CASSQEYGANEKLFF.

The genes are TRBV28 and TRBJ2-7, with a possible D match to TRBD1 (6 bases). V lost 5 bases and J lost 2, with 13 bases in between. The germline CDR1 and CDR2 sequences are MDHEN and SYDVKM. This CDR3 contains 14 residues. DNA of the CDR3: TGTGCCAGCAGTGGGACATCAAGAACCTACGAGCAGTACTTC. Translation gives CASSGTSRTYEQYF.